The T cell receptor beta chain under discussion was sequenced for a study of T cells in Graves' hyperthyroidism and ophthalmopathy. Trimming took 3 bases from V and 5 from J, leaving 7 bases between them. CDR3 length: 13 amino acids. Germline CDR1 and CDR2: KGHDR and SFDVKD. Template material for amplifying TCR beta CDR3 regions consisted of RNA transcripts. The primer set for the first-round RT-PCR of the TCR CDR3 was HTBI. Each CDR3 protein is one row after TCRdb ran MiXCR on the multiplex PCR reads. The sample holds more than 550,000 distinct CDR3 sequences; about 18% are singletons and the top ten take 15% to 17%.

The sequenced material came from blood. The receptor's source is a man between 50 and 59 years old with Graves' hyperthyroidism. The chain links TRBV24-1 to TRBJ2-1, with D hard to call. Here the CDR3 DNA reads TGTGCCACCAGTGATATCCCGAACAATGAGCAGTTCTTC. Encoded protein: CATSDIPNNEQFF.